This T cell receptor beta chain was documented in a study of a mutant IDH1 vaccine in newly diagnosed glioma. In the study overall: Beginning 4-6 weeks after radiotherapy alone, or with temozolomide cycles, vaccination took place.

The germline V gene encodes CDR1 MNHNS and CDR2 SASEGT. The CDR3 is 16 amino acids. V was clipped by 0 bases and J by 3 bases, with 14 bases between them. Concerning this clone itself: Its specificity is unknown.

Time point in this sample: week 35, safety follow-up. Each dose delivered 300 ug of mutant IDH1 20-mer peptide subcutaneously with imiquimod. The repertoire was sequenced with immunoSEQ multiplex PCR; TCRdb's copy has only in-frame clones and lacks some. The data hold about 45,000 clones, with approximately 92% observed a single time. The rearrangement uses TRBV6-1 and TRBJ1-2, with D tentatively TRBD1 (6 bases). This specimen consisted of PBMCs, obtained from a glioma patient whose treatment included an IDH1 peptide vaccine. The receptor was derived from a man aged 45-65 years with glioma. CDR3 in DNA: TGTGCCAGCAGTGAAGCAGTGGACAGTCGGGACTATGGCTACACCTTC. Its protein product is CASSEAVDSRDYGYTF.